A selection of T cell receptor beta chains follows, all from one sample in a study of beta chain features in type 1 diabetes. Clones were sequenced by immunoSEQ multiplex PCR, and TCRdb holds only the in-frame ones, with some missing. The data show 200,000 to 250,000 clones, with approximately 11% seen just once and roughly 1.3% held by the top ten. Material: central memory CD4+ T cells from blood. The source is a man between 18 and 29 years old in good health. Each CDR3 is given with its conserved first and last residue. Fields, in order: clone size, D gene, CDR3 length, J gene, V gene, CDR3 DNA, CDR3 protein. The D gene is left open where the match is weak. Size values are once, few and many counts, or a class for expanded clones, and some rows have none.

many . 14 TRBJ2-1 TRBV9 TGTGCCAGCAGCGTAGCGGGAGATTACAATGAGCAGTTCTTC CASSVAGDYNEQFF
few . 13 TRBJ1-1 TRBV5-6 TGTGCCAGCAGCTTTACAGGGAACACTGAAGCTTTCTTT CASSFTGNTEAFF
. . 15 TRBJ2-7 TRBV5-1 TGCGCCAGCAGCTTTACCGGGACCAGCTCCTACGAGCAGTACTTC CASSFTGTSSYEQYF
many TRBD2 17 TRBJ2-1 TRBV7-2 TGTGCCAGCAGCCACGGACTAGCGGGCAACTCCTACAATGAGCAGTTCTTC CASSHGLAGNSYNEQFF
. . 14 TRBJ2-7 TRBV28 TGTGCCAGCAGAACTACACTCGAGAGGGGCGAGCAGTACTTC CASRTTLERGEQYF
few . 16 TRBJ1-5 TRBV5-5 TGTGCCAGCAGCTTGGAGGCGGGTTATAGCAATCAGCCCCAGCATTTT CASSLEAGYSNQPQHF
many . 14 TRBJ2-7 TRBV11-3 TGTGCCAGCAGCTTAGTCTCCAGTCTCCGCGAGCAGTACTTC CASSLVSSLREQYF
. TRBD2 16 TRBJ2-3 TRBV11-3 TGTGCCAGCAGCCTTGGGACTAGCGGACGCACAGATACGCAGTATTTT CASSLGTSGRTDTQYF
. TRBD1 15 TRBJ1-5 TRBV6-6 TGTGCCAGCAGTTACTCGACAGGGGGCATGCAGCCCCAGCATTTT CASSYSTGGMQPQHF
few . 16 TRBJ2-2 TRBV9 TGTGCCAGCAGCGTAGTTAGTTCTGCTAGCGCCGGGGAGCTGTTTTTT CASSVVSSASAGELFF
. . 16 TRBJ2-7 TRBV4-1 TGCGCCAGCAGCCAAGATTGGCCAGCGATCACCTACGAGCAGTACTTC CASSQDWPAITYEQYF
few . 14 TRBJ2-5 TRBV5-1 TGCGCCAGCAGCTTGGGGCTGGCCCAAGAGACCCAGTACTTC CASSLGLAQETQYF
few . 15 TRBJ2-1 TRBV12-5 TGTGCTAGTGGCTTGACTGGACTCAGCTACAATGAGCAGTTCTTC CASGLTGLSYNEQFF
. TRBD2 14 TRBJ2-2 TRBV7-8 TGTTCCAGCAGCCGACTAGCAAACACCGGGGAGCTGTTTTTT CSSSRLANTGELFF
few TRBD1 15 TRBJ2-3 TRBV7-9 TGTGCCAGCAGCCCGCGGACAGGGACGGCAGATACGCAGTATTTT CASSPRTGTADTQYF
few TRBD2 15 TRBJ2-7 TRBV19 TGTGCCAGTAGTATCGGCGGCGGGAGCTCCTACGAGCAGTACTTC CASSIGGGSSYEQYF
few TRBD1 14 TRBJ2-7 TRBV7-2 TGTGCCAGCAGCTTAGTGGGACAGGGCTACGAGCAGTACTTC CASSLVGQGYEQYF
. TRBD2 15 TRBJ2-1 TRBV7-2 TGTGCCAGCAGCTTAATAGCGGGGGACTACAATGAGCAGTTCTTC CASSLIAGDYNEQFF
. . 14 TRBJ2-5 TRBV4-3 TGCGCCAGCAGCCAGTACTACCCAGGGGAGACCCAGTACTTC CASSQYYPGETQYF
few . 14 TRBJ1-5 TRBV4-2 TGTGCCAGCAGCCAGCGCGGACTCAATCAGCCCCAGCATTTT CASSQRGLNQPQHF
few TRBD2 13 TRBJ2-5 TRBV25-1 TGTGCCAGCGGGACTAGCGGGGGAGAGACCCAGTACTTC CASGTSGGETQYF
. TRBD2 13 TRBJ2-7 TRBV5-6 TGTGCCAGCAGCATTACTAGCGGGTACGAGCAGTACTTC CASSITSGYEQYF
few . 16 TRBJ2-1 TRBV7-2 TGTGCCAGCAGCTTAGGGAGTTCGAGCTCCTACAATGAGCAGTTCTTC CASSLGSSSSYNEQFF
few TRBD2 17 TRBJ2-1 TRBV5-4 TGTGCCAGCAGCACGGGGGGGACTAGCGGGAGTTTCTATGAGCAGTTCTTC CASSTGGTSGSFYEQFF
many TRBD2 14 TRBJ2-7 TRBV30 TGTGCCTGGAGCATAGCGGGCATCTCCTACGAGCAGTACTTC CAWSIAGISYEQYF
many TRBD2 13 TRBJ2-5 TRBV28 TGTGCCAGCAGGGGGACTAGTGGAAAGACCCAGTACTTC CASRGTSGKTQYF
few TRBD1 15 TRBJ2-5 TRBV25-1 TGTGCCAGCAGTGCCGGGACAGGGGCTAGAGAGACCCAGTACTTC CASSAGTGARETQYF
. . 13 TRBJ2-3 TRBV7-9 TGTGCCAGCAGCTTGGGACGAGCAGATACGCAGTATTTT CASSLGRADTQYF
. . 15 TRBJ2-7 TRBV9 TGTGCCAGCAGCGTAGACCGAGGGAGACTCCACGAGCAGTACTTC CASSVDRGRLHEQYF
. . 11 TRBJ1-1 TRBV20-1 TGCAGTGCTAGCCGGACAGATGAAGCTTTCTTT CSASRTDEAFF
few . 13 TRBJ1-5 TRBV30 TGTGCCTGGAGTTACTCGACGGGACAGCCCCAGCATTTT CAWSYSTGQPQHF
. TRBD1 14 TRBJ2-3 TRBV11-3 TGTGCCAGCAGCTCAGGGACAGGGCACGATACGCAGTATTTT CASSSGTGHDTQYF
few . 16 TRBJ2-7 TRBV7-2 TGTGCCAGCAGCTTGGAGGTAGGACTCCTCACCTACGAGCAGTACTTC CASSLEVGLLTYEQYF
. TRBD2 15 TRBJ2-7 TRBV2 TGTGCCAGCAGTGTTAACCTAGCGGGAGCCTACGAGCAGTACTTC CASSVNLAGAYEQYF
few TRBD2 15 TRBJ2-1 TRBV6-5 TGTGCCAGCAGGATAAGACTAGCGGGATACAATGAGCAGTTCTTC CASRIRLAGYNEQFF
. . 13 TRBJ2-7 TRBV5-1 TGCGCCAGCAGCGGGACTTCTACCTACGAGCAGTACTTC CASSGTSTYEQYF
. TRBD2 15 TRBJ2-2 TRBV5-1 TGCGCCAGCAGCGGGAGCGGGAAGGACACCGGGGAGCTGTTTTTT CASSGSGKDTGELFF
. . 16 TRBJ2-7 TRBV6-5 TGTGCCAGCAGTTACCACCCCGGGGCAGGGCTCGAAGAGCAGTACTTC CASSYHPGAGLEEQYF
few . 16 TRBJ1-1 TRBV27 TGTGCCAGCACCCGTTTGGAGGGAGGGATCGGGACTGAAGCTTTCTTT CASTRLEGGIGTEAFF
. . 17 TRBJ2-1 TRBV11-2 TGTGCCAGCAGCCCCCACCCCGCCTCCGGGGCAGGGCGCGAACAGTTCTTC CASSPHPASGAGREQFF
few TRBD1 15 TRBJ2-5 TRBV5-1 TGCGCCAGCAGCACCGGACAGGGGGGAGCGGAGACCCAGTACTTC CASSTGQGGAETQYF
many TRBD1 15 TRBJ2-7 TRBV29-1 TGCAGCGTTGAAACCGCGACAGGGACCATCTACGAGCAGTACTTC CSVETATGTIYEQYF
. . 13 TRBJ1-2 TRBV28 TGTGCCAGCAGTGCCGACAGATTCTATGGCTACACCTTC CASSADRFYGYTF
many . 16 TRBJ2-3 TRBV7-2 TGTGCCAGCAGCTCAATGGACCGGGAAAGGCGTGGTACGCAGTATTTT CASSSMDRERRGTQYF
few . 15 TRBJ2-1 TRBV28 TGTGCCAGCTCGGGACGGGGGAGCTCCTACAATGAGCAGTTCTTC CASSGRGSSYNEQFF
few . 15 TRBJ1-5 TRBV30 TGTGCCTGGCAGGGTGGGGACACTCCCAATCAGCCCCAGCATTTT CAWQGGDTPNQPQHF
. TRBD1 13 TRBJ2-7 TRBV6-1 TGTGCCAGCACCGGGACAGGGGGCCTCGAGCAGTACTTC CASTGTGGLEQYF
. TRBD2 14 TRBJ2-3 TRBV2 TGTGCCAGCAGTGACGCGGGGGGGGCGGATACGCAGTATTTT CASSDAGGADTQYF
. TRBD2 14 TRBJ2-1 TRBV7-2 TGTGCCAGCAGCTTAGGAGGCGGGAGGGGAGAGCAGTTCTTC CASSLGGGRGEQFF
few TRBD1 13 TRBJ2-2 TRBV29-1 TGCAGCGTGGGACAGGGAGGTGTCGGGGAGCTGTTTTTT CSVGQGGVGELFF
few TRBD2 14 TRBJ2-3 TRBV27 TGTGCCAGCAGAAGTCTAGCGGGAGGAGATACGCAGTATTTT CASRSLAGGDTQYF
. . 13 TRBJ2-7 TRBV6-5 TGTGCCAGCAGAAAAGGACGGACCTACGAGCAGTACTTC CASRKGRTYEQYF
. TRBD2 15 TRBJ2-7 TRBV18 TGTGCCAGCTCACCCCGACTAGCGGGAAACTACGAGCAGTACTTC CASSPRLAGNYEQYF
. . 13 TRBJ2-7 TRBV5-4 TGTGCCAGCACCCGGGACACCTCCTACGAGCAGTACTTC CASTRDTSYEQYF
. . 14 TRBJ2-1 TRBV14 TGTGCCAGCAGCCAATCAAGCGGCTTCAATGAGCAGTTCTTC CASSQSSGFNEQFF
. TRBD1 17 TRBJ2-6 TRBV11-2 TGTGCCAGCAGCTCGTTGGGACAGGGAGCTGGGGCCAACGTCCTGACTTTC CASSSLGQGAGANVLTF
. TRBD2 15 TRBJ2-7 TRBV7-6 TGTGCCAGCAGCTTGGGACTAGCTGATTCCTACGAGCAGTACTTC CASSLGLADSYEQYF
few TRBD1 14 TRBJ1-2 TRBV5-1 TGCGCCAGCAGCGTGGAGGGACAGGGGATTAGCTACACCTTC CASSVEGQGISYTF